These T cell receptor beta chains were read from a single sample in a study of cytomegalovirus exposure and HLA in healthy donors. Assay: immunoSEQ multiplex PCR; the TCRdb copy retains only in-frame clones and omits some. Altogether approximately 220,000 clones are present, around nine tenths being singletons, with the ten largest covering about 2.5%. Source material: PBMCs. The receptors here all came from a man younger than 30 in good health and CMV-seronegative. The CDR3 runs from the conserved cysteine through the conserved F or W. D genes are given only for firm matches. Clone sizes are given selectively: once, few, many, or a class where the clone is expanded.

DNA,CDR3,J,V,size,length,D
TGTGCCAGCAGTAACTCCGGGACTAGCGGGGGAAGCACAGATACGCAGTATTTT,CASSNSGTSGGSTDTQYF,TRBJ2-3,TRBV27,NA,18,TRBD2
TGTGCCAGCTCACCACCGGGCACGGTGGAGCAGTACTTC,CASSPPGTVEQYF,TRBJ2-7,TRBV18,NA,13,NA
TGTGCCATCAGTGGACAGCGGGGGGCTAGGGATGAGCAGTTCTTC,CAISGQRGARDEQFF,TRBJ2-1,TRBV10-3,NA,15,TRBD2
TGTGCCAGCAGCTCCGGAGCGGGAGGGATATCAGATACGCAGTATTTT,CASSSGAGGISDTQYF,TRBJ2-3,TRBV7-3,NA,16,TRBD2
TGCGCCAGCAGCTTTTGGGGGGGCACAGATACGCAGTATTTT,CASSFWGGTDTQYF,TRBJ2-3,TRBV5-1,NA,14,NA
TGCGCCAGCAGCCAAGATCGGACAGGGGATTTTAACGAGCAGTACTTC,CASSQDRTGDFNEQYF,TRBJ2-7,TRBV4-3,NA,16,TRBD1
TGTGCCAGCAGCTTAGGACAGGGGTTCGGGGAGCTGTTTTTT,CASSLGQGFGELFF,TRBJ2-2,TRBV5-6,NA,14,TRBD1
TGTGCCAGCAGTTACTCGTACAGGCGGAACACCGGGGAGCTGTTTTTT,CASSYSYRRNTGELFF,TRBJ2-2,TRBV6-6,NA,16,NA
TGCGCCAGCAGCCCCATGATGGCGGACACAGATACGCAGTATTTT,CASSPMMADTDTQYF,TRBJ2-3,TRBV4-3,NA,15,NA
TGCGCCAGCAGCCAAGCCCACAGGGTCGTCTATGGCTACACCTTC,CASSQAHRVVYGYTF,TRBJ1-2,TRBV4-3,NA,15,NA
TGCGCCAGCAGCCATAGTGAGGTCTATAATTCACCCCTCCACTTT,CASSHSEVYNSPLHF,TRBJ1-6,TRBV4-1,NA,15,NA
TGTGCCAGCAGCAGAGACAGGGCCGACGTCCTGACTTTC,CASSRDRADVLTF,TRBJ2-6,TRBV7-6,NA,13,TRBD1
TGCGCCAGCAGCCACCCAAGTGACAGCTACGAGCAGTACTTC,CASSHPSDSYEQYF,TRBJ2-7,TRBV4-1,NA,14,NA
TGTGCCAGCAGTGAAGTCGCCACGATAGCGGGAGGTACCGGGGAGCTGTTTTTT,CASSEVATIAGGTGELFF,TRBJ2-2,TRBV6-1,NA,18,TRBD2
TGTGCCAGCAGCTCAAGGCAGCGGGGGGGCGTGAATGAGCAGTTCTTC,CASSSRQRGGVNEQFF,TRBJ2-1,TRBV7-6,NA,16,TRBD2
TGTGCCAGCAGGGCCGGAGTTCAGCCCCAGCATTTT,CASRAGVQPQHF,TRBJ1-5,TRBV27,NA,12,NA
TGTGCCAGCAGCTCTCGGACTAGCCCAGATACGCAGTATTTT,CASSSRTSPDTQYF,TRBJ2-3,TRBV7-6,NA,14,TRBD2
TGTGCCTGGACGGGGGGGAAGTGGGGTTACAATGAGCAGTTCTTC,CAWTGGKWGYNEQFF,TRBJ2-1,TRBV30,NA,15,TRBD2
TGTGCCAGCAGACCTCTAGCGGAGCTCAATGAGCAGTTCTTC,CASRPLAELNEQFF,TRBJ2-1,TRBV7-9,few,14,TRBD2
TGTGCCAGCAGCTTAAGTCCAGGGCCCTACGAGCAGTACTTC,CASSLSPGPYEQYF,TRBJ2-7,TRBV11-2,NA,14,NA
TGTGCCAGTAGCGCCCCGGGAGCACGGACCTACGAGCAGTACTTC,CASSAPGARTYEQYF,TRBJ2-7,TRBV19,once,15,NA
TGTGCCAGCAGCCCGTTATGGGGGGGATCGGCGGGAGGGCCATACGAGCAGTACTTC,CASSPLWGGSAGGPYEQYF,TRBJ2-7,TRBV28,NA,19,TRBD2